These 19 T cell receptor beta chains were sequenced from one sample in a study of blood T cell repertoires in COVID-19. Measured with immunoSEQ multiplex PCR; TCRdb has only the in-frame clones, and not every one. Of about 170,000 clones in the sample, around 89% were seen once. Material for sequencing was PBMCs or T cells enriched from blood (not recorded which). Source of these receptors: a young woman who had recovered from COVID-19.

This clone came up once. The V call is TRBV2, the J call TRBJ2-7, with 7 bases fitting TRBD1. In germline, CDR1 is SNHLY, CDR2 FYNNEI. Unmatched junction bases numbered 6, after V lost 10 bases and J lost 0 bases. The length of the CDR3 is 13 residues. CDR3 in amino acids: CATLQGPSYEQYF. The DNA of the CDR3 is TGTGCCACCCTACAGGGGCCCTCCTACGAGCAGTACTTC.

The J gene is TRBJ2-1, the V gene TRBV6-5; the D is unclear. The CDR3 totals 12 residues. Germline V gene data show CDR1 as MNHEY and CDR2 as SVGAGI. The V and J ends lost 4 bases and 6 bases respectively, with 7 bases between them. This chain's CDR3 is CASSSVFNEQFF. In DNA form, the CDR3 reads TGTGCCAGCAGTTCGGTCTTCAATGAGCAGTTCTTC.

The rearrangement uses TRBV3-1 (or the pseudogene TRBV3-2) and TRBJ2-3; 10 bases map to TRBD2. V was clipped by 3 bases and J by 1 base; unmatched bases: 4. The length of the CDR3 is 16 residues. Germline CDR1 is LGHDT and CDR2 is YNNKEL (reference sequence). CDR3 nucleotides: TGTGCCAGCAGCCAGGGGACTAGCGTGGGCACAGATACGCAGTATTTT. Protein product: CASSQGTSVGTDTQYF.

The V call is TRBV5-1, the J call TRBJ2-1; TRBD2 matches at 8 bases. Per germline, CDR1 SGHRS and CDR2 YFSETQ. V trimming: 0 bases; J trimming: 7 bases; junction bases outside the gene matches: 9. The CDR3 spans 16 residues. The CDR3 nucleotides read TGCGCCAGCAGCTTGGAAGGGACTAGAGAAGGGAATGAGCAGTTCTTC. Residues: CASSLEGTREGNEQFF.

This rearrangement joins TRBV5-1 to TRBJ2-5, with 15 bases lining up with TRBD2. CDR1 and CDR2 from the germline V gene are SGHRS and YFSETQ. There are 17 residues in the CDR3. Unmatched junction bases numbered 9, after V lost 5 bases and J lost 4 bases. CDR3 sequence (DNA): TGCGCCAGCAGGGGAAGAGGACTAGCGGGAGGGGTAGAGACCCAGTACTTC. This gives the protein CASRGRGLAGGVETQYF. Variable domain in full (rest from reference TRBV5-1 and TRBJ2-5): KAGVTQTPRYLIKTRGQQVTLSCSPISGHRSVSWYQQTPGQGLQFLFEYFSETQRNKGNFPGRFSGRQFSNSRSEMNVSTLELGDSALYLCASRGRGLAGGVETQYFGPGTRLLVL.

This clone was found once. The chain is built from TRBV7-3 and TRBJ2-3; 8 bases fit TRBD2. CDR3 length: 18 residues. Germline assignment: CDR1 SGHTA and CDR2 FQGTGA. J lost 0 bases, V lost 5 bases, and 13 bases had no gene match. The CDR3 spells CASSLGGGRSPSTDTQYF. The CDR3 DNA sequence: TGTGCCAGCAGCCTAGGTGGCGGGAGGTCCCCCAGCACAGATACGCAGTATTTT.

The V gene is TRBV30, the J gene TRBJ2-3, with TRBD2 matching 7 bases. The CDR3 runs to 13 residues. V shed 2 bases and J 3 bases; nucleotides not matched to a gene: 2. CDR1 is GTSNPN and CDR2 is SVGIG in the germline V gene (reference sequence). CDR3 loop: CAWSTGGTDTQYF. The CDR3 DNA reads TGTGCCTGGAGTACCGGGGGGACAGATACGCAGTATTTT.

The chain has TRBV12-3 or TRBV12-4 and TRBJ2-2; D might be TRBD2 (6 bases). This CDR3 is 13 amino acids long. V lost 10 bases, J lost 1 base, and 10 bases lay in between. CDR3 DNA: TGTGCCACGCGGAGGGAGAACACCGGGGAGCTGTTTTTT. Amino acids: CATRRENTGELFF.

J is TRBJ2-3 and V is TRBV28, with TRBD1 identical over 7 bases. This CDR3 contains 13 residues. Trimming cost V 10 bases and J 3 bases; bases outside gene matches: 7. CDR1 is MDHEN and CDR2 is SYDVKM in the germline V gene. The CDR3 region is CATQGVETDTQYF. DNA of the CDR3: TGTGCCACCCAGGGGGTGGAAACAGATACGCAGTATTTT.

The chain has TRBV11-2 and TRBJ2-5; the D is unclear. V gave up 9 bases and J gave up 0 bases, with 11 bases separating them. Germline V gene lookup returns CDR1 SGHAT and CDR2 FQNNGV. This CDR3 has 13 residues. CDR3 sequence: CASLEVNQETQYF. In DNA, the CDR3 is TGTGCCAGTCTCGAGGTCAACCAAGAGACCCAGTACTTC.

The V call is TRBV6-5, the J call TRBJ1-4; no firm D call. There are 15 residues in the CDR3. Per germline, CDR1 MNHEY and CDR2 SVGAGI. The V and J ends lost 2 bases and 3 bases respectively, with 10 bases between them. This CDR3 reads CASSYEAVSNEKLFF. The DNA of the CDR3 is TGTGCCAGCAGTTACGAGGCGGTCTCTAATGAAAAACTGTTTTTT.

The chain's CDR3 is CASGLVGQGAQYF. The CDR3 coding sequence is TGTGCTAGTGGTTTGGTGGGGCAAGGGGCCCAGTACTTC. The chain links TRBV12-5 to TRBJ2-5; TRBD1 is a possible D gene (5 bases). V was trimmed by 0 bases and J by 9 bases, leaving 11 bases between them. Per the germline V gene, CDR1 is LGHNT and CDR2 is FRNRAP. This CDR3 has 13 amino acids. The variable domain in full, completed from reference TRBV12-5 and TRBJ2-5, reads DARVTQTPRHKVTEMGQEVTMRCQPILGHNTVFWYRQTMMQGLELLAYFRNRAPLDDSGMPKDRFSAEMPDATLATLKIQPSEPRDSAVYFCASGLVGQGAQYFGPGTRLLVL.

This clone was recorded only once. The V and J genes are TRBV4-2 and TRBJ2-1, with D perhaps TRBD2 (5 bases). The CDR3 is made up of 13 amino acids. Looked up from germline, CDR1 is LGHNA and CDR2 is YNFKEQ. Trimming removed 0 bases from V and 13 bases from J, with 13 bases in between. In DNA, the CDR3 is TGTGCCAGCAGCCAAGATATGGAGGAAACTCAGTTCTTC. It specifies CASSQDMEETQFF.

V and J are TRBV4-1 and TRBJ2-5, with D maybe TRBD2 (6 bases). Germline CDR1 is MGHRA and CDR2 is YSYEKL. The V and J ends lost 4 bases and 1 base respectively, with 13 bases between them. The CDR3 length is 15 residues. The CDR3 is CASSRLWTTQETQYF. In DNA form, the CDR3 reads TGCGCCAGCAGCCGATTATGGACTACCCAAGAGACCCAGTACTTC.

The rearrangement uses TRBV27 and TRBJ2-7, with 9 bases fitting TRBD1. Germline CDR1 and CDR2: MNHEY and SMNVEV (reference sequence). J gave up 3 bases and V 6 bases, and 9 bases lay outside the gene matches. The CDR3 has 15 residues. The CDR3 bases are TGTGCCAGCAGCTTTACTCGGACAGGGGTCTACGAGCAGTACTTC. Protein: CASSFTRTGVYEQYF.

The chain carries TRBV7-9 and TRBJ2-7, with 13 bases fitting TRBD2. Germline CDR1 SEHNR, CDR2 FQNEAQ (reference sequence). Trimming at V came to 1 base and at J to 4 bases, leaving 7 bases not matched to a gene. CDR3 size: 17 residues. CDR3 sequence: CASSLGGLAGSLYEQYF. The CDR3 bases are TGTGCCAGCAGCTTAGGGGGACTAGCGGGAAGCCTTTACGAGCAGTACTTC.

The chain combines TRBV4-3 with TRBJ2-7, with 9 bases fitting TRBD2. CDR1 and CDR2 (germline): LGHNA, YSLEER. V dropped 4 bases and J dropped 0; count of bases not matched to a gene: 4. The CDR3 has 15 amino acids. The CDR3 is CASSLRTSDSYEQYF. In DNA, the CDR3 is TGCGCCAGCAGCCTCAGGACTAGCGACTCCTACGAGCAGTACTTC.

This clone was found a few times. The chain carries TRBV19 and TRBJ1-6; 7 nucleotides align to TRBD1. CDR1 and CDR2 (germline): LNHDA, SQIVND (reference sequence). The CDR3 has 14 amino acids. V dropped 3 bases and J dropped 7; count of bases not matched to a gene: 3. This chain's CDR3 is CASSIQGQNSPLHF. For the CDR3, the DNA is TGTGCCAGTAGTATCCAGGGACAGAATTCACCCCTCCACTTT.

The CDR3 region has the DNA TGTGCCACCAGCAGAGGTGCGGAGGGTCACTATGGCTACACCTTC. This translates into CATSRGAEGHYGYTF. The chain links TRBV15 to TRBJ1-2; D is unclear. CDR1 LNHNV and CDR2 YYDKDF come from the germline V gene (reference sequence). V lost 1 base to trimming and J lost 3 bases, with 12 bases between them. This CDR3 comprises 15 residues. Looking up the rest from reference TRBV15 and TRBJ1-2 gives the full variable domain: DAMVIQNPRYQVTQFGKPVTLSCSQTLNHNVMYWYQQKSSQAPKLLFHYYDKDFNNEADTPDNFQSRRPNTSFCFLDIRSPGLGDTAMYLCATSRGAEGHYGYTFGSGTRLTVV.